This TCR beta chain was recorded in a study of blood T cell repertoires in COVID-19. This CDR3 contains 16 residues. V lost 0 bases and J lost 5; bases outside the gene matches: 3. Per germline, CDR1 SGDLS and CDR2 YYNGEE. The assay was immunoSEQ multiplex PCR, and TCRdb's table has in-frame clones only and misses some. This table has about 110,000 clones, 84% appearing once. Sequenced: peripheral blood. This TCR derives from a human donor in a cohort sampled during active COVID-19. The V gene is TRBV9, the J gene TRBJ2-5; 14 bases map to TRBD2. Here the CDR3 reads CASSVGRLAGGETQYF. For the CDR3, the DNA is TGTGCCAGCAGCGTAGGGCGACTAGCGGGAGGGGAGACCCAGTACTTC. Complete variable domain (other parts from reference TRBV9 and TRBJ2-5): DSGVTQTPKHLITATGQRVTLRCSPRSGDLSVYWYQQSLDQGLQFLIQYYNGEERAKGNILERFSAQQFPDLHSELNLSSLELGDSALYFCASSVGRLAGGETQYFGPGTRLLVL.